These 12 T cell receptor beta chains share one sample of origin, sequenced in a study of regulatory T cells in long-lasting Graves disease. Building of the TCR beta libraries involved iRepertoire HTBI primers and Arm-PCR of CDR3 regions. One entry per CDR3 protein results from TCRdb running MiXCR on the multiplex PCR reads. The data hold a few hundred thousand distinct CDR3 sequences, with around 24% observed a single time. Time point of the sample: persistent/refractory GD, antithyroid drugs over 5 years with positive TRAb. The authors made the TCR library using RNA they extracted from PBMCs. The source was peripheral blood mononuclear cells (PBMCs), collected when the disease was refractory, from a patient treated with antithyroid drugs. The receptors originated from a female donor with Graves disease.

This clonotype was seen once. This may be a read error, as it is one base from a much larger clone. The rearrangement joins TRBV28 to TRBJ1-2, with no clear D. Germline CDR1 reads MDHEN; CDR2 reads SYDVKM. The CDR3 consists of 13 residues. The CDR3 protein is CARSLAGGSGYTF. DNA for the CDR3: TGTGCCCGCAGTTTGGCGGGAGGGAGCGGCTACACCTTC.

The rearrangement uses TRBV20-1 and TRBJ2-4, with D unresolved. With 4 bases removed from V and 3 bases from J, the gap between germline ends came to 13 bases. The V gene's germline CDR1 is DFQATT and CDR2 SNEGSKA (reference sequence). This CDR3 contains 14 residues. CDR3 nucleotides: TGCAGTGCTAAAGAGAATATGCTCAAAAACATTCAGTACTTC. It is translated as CSAKENMLKNIQYF.

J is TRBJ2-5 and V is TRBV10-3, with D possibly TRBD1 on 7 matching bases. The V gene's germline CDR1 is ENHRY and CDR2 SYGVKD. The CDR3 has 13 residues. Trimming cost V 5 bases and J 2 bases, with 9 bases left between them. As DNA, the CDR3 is TGTGCCATCAGTCCAGGGGGGCAAGAGACCCAGTACTTC. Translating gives CAISPGGQETQYF.

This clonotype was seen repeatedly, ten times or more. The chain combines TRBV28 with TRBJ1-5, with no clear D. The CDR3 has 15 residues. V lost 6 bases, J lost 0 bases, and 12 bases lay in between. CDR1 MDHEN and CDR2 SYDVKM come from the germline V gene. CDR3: CASSPAIYSNQPQHF. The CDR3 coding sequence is TGTGCCAGCAGCCCAGCGATTTATAGCAATCAGCCCCAGCATTTT.

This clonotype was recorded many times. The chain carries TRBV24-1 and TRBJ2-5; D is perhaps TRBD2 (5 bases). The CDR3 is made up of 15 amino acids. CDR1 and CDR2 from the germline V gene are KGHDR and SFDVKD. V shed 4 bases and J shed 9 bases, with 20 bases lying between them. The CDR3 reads CATSDPRGPGIPQYF. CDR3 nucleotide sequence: TGTGCCACCAGTGACCCTCGAGGACCCGGGATACCCCAGTACTTC.

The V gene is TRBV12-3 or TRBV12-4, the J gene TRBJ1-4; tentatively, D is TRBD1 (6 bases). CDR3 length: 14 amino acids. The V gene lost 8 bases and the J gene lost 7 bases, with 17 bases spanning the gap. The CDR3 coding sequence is TGTGCCAGCGGCCGGGGGCAGGGTGGTGAAAAACTGTTTTTT. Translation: CASGRGQGGEKLFF.

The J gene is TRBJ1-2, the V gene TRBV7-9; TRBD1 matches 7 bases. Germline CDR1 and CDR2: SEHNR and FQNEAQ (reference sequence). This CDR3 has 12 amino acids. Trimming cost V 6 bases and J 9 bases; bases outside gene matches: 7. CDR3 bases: TGTGCCAGCAGGACAGGGACTTCGCGCTACACCTTC. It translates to CASRTGTSRYTF. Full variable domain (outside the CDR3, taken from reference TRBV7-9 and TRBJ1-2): DTGVSQNPRHKITKRGQNVTFRCDPISEHNRLYWYRQTLGQGPEFLTYFQNEAQLEKSRLLSDRFSAERPKGSFSTLEIQRTEQGDSAMYLCASRTGTSRYTFGSGTRLTVV.

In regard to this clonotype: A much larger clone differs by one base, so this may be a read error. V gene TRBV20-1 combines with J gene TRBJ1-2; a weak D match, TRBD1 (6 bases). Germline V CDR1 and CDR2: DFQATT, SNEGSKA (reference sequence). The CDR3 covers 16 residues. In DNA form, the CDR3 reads TGCAGTGCTAGATATGGGGGGCGAATCGGCCATTATGGCTACGCCTTC. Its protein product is CSARYGGRIGHYGYAF.

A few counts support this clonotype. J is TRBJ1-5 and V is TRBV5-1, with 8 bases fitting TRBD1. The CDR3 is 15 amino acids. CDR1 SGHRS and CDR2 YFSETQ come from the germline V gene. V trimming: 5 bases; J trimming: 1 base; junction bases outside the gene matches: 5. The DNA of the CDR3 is TGCGCCAGCAGGTACGGGACAGGAAGCAATCAGCCCCAGCATTTT. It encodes CASRYGTGSNQPQHF.

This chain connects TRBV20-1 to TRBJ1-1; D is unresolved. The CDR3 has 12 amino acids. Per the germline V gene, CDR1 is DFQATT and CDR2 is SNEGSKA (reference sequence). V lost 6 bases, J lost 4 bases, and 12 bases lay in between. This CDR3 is CSARYRATEAFF. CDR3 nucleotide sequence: TGCAGTGCACGTTACAGAGCCACTGAAGCTTTCTTT.

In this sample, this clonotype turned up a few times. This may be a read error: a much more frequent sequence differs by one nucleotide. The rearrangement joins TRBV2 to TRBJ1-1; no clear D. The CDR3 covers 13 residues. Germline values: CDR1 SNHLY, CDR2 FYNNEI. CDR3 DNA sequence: TGTGCCAGCAGCCGGGATCCGAACGCTGAAGCTTTCTTT. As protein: CASSRDPNAEAFF. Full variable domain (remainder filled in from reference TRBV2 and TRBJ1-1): EPEVTQTPSHQVTQMGQEVILRCVPISNHLYFYWYRQILGQKVEFLVSFYNNEISEKSEIFDDQFSVERPDGSNFTLKIRSTKLEDSAMYFCASSRDPNAEAFFGQGTRLTVV.

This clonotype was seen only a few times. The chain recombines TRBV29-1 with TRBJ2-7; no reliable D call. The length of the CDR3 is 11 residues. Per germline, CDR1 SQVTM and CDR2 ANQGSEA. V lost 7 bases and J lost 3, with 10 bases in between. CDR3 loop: CSGSVGYEQYF. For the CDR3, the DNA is TGCAGCGGCTCAGTGGGCTACGAGCAGTACTTC.